The entry below describes one T cell receptor (beta chain). The antigen remains undetermined. Pooled in the analysis were second doses at about 4 or about 12 weeks. This entry belongs to a study of T cell responses to AZD1222 COVID-19 vaccine. Generated by immunoSEQ multiplex PCR, the TCRdb table keeps only in-frame clones and is missing some. The sample comprises just under 150,000 clones, more than 70% of which are singletons, and approximately 4.7% rests with the top ten. Overall study findings and caveats: The peak T cell response came first, and repertoires were sampled only after it. Most donors were white British and more were female, and clonal diversity was possibly underestimated.

The V gene's germline CDR1 is LNHDA and CDR2 SQIVND (reference sequence). V dropped 7 bases and J dropped 5 bases, with 7 bases sitting between them. The CDR3 consists of 11 residues. The sequence derives from an adult who received the AZD1222 COVID-19 vaccine. The sample was peripheral blood, taken 28 days after the second AZD1222 dose. This chain joins TRBV19 and TRBJ2-3; D gene ambiguous. The CDR3 region has the DNA TGTGCCAGTACCGTGGGAGATACGCAGTATTTT. Translating it yields CASTVGDTQYF.